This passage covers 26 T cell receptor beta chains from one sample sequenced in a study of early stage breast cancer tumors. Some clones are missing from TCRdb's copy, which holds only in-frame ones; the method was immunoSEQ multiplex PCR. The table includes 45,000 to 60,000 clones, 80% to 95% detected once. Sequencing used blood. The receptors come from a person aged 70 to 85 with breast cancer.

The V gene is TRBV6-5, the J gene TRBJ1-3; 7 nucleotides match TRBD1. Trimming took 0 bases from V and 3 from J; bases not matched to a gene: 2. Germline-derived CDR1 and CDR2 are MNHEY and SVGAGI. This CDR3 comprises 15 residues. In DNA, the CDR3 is TGTGCCAGCAGTTACTCGACAGGGCGTGGAAACACCATATATTTT. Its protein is CASSYSTGRGNTIYF.

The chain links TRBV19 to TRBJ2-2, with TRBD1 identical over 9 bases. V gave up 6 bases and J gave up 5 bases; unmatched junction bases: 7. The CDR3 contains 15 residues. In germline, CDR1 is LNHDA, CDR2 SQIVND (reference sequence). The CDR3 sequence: CASSWTGVGTGELFF. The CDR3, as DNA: TGTGCCAGTAGCTGGACAGGGGTAGGAACCGGGGAGCTGTTTTTT.

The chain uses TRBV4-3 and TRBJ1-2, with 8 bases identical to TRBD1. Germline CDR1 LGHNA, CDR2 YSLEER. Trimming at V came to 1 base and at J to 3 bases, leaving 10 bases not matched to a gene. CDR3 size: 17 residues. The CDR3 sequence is CASSQGIGQGWDYGYTF. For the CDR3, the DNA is TGCGCCAGCAGCCAAGGTATTGGACAGGGCTGGGACTATGGCTACACCTTC.

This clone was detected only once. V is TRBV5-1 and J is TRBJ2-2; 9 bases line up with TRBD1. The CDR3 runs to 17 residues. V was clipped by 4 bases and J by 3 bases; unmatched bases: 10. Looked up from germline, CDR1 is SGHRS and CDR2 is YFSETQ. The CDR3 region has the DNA TGCGCCAGCAGCCCTTCCATCCGGACAGGGGACACCGGGGAGCTGTTTTTT. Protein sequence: CASSPSIRTGDTGELFF.

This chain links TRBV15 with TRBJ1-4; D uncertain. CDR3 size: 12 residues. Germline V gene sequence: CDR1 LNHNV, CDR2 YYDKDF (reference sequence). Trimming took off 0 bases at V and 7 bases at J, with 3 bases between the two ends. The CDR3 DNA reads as TGTGCCACCAGCAGAGACGGTGAAAAACTGTTTTTT. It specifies CATSRDGEKLFF.

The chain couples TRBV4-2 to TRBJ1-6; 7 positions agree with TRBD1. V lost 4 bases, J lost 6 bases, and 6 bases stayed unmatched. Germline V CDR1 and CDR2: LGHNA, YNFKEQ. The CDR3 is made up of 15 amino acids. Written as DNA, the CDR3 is TGTGCCAGCAGCCTTAACAGGGGCGGTAATTCACCCCTCCACTTT. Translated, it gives CASSLNRGGNSPLHF.

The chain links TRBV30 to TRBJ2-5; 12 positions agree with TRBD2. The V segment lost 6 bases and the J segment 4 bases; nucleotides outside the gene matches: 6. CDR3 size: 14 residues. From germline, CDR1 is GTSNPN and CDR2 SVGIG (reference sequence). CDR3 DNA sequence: TGTGCCTGTGGGCTAGCGGGAGGGGGAGAGACCCAGTACTTC. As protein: CACGLAGGGETQYF.

The CDR3 sequence: CASSPGTSGSTDTQYF. CDR3 in DNA: TGTGCCAGCAGCCCGGGGACTAGCGGGAGCACAGATACGCAGTATTTT. The chain links TRBV5-4 to TRBJ2-3; 12 bases are shared with TRBD2. Losses at the gene ends were 4 bases for V and 0 bases for J; bases not matched to a gene: 3. The germline CDR1 and CDR2 sequences are SGHNT and YYREEE (reference sequence). The CDR3 contains 16 residues.

The CDR3 sequence is CASSVTGNYGYTF. CDR3 nucleotides: TGCGCCAGCAGCGTCACAGGAAACTATGGCTACACCTTC. The chain recombines TRBV5-1 with TRBJ1-2, with TRBD1 as a possible D gene (5 bases). CDR1 and CDR2 (germline): SGHRS, YFSETQ. This CDR3 region has 13 residues. Trimming left V 4 bases short and J 2 bases short, with 9 bases between.

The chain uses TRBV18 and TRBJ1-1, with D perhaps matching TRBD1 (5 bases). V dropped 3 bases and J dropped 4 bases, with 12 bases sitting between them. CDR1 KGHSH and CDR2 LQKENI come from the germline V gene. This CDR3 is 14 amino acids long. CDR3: CASSPAGLRTEAFF. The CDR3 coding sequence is TGTGCCAGCTCACCGGCAGGGCTACGCACTGAAGCTTTCTTT.

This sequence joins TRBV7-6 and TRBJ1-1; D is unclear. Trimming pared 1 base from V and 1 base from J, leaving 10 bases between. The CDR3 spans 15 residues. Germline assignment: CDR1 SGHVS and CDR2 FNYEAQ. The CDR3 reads CASSLVSGQNTEAFF. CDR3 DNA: TGTGCCAGCAGCTTAGTTAGTGGGCAGAACACTGAAGCTTTCTTT.

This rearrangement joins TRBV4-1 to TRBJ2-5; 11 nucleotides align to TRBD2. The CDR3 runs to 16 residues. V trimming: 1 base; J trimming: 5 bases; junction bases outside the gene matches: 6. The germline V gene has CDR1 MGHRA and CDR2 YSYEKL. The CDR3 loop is CASSQARLAGSETQYF. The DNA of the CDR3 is TGCGCCAGCAGCCAAGCCCGACTAGCGGGGTCGGAGACCCAGTACTTC.

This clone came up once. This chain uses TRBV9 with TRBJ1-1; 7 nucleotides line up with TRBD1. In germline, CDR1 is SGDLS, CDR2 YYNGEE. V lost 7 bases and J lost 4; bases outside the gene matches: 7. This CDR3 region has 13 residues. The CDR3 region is CASSGTVGTEAFF. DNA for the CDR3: TGTGCCAGCTCCGGGACAGTGGGCACTGAAGCTTTCTTT. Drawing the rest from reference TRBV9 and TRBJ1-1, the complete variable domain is DSGVTQTPKHLITATGQRVTLRCSPRSGDLSVYWYQQSLDQGLQFLIQYYNGEERAKGNILERFSAQQFPDLHSELNLSSLELGDSALYFCASSGTVGTEAFFGQGTRLTVV.

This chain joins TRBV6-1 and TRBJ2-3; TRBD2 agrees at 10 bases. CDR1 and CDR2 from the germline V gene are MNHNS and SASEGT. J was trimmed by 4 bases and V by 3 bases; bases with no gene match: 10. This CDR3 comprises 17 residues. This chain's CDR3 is CASSDPPGSGGSDTQYF. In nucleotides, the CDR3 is TGTGCCAGCAGTGACCCCCCTGGTAGCGGGGGGTCAGATACGCAGTATTTT.

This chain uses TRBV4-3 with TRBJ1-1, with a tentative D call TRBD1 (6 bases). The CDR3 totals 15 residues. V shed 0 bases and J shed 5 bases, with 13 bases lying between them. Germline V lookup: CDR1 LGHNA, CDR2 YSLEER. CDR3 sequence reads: CASSQEGGGRTEAFF. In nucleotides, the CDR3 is TGCGCCAGCAGCCAAGAGGGGGGCGGGAGAACTGAAGCTTTCTTT.

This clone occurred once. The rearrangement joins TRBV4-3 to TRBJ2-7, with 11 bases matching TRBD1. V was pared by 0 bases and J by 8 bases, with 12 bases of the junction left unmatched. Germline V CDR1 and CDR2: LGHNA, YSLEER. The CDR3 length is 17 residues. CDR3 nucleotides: TGCGCCAGCAGCCAAGATCGGACAGGGGGCCGCCCTTATCAGCAGTACTTC. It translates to CASSQDRTGGRPYQQYF.

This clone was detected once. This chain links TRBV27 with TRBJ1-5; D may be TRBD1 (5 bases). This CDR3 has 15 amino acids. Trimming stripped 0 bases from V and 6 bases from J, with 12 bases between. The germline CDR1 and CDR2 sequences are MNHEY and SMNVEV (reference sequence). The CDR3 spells CASSLSGTRIQPQHF. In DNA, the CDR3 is TGTGCCAGCAGTTTATCGGGGACTCGGATTCAGCCCCAGCATTTT.

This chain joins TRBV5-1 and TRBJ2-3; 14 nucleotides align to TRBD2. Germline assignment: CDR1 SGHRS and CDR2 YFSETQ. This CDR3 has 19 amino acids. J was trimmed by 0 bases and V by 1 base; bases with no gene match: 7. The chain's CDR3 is CASSLSGTSGSSSTDTQYF. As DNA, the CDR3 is TGCGCCAGCAGCTTGTCCGGGACTAGCGGGAGTTCCAGCACAGATACGCAGTATTTT.

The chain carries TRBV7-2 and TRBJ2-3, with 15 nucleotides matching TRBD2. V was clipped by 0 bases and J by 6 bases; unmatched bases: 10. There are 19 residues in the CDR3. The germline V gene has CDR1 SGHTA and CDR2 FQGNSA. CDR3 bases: TGTGCCAGCAGCTTAGCCGGGACTAGCGGGGGGCTTACCAGGGATACGCAGTATTTT. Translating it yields CASSLAGTSGGLTRDTQYF.

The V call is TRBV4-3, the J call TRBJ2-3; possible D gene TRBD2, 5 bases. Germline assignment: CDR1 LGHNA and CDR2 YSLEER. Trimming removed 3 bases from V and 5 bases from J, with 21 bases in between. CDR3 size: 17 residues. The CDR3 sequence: CASSHSTPGSRGDTQYF. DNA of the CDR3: TGCGCCAGCAGCCACTCCACCCCGGGAAGCCGGGGAGATACGCAGTATTTT.

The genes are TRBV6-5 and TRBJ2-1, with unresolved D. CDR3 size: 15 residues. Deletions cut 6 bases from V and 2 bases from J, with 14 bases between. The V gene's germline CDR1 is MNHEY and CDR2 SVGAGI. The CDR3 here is CASRMNPGTYNEQFF. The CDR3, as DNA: TGTGCCAGCAGGATGAATCCGGGTACCTACAATGAGCAGTTCTTC.

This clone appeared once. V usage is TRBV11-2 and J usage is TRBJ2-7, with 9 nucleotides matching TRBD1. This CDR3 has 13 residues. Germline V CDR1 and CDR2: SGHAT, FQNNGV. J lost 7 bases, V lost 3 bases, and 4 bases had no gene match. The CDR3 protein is CASSFTGGGEQYF. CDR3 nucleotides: TGTGCCAGCAGCTTCACAGGGGGCGGGGAGCAGTACTTC.

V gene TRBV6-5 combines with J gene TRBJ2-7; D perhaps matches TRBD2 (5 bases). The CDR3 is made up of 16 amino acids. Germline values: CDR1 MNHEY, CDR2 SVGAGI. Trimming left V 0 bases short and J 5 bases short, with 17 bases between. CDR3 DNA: TGTGCCAGCAGTTACTCAGGCCGGGGTTACCTCCACGAGCAGTACTTC. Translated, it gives CASSYSGRGYLHEQYF.

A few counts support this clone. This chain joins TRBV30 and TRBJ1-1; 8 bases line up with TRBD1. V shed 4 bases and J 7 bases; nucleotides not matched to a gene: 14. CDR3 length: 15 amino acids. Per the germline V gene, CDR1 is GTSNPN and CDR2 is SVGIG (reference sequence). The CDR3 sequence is CAWTVVDRDYLEAFF. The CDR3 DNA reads TGTGCCTGGACAGTCGTGGACAGGGACTACCTTGAAGCTTTCTTT.

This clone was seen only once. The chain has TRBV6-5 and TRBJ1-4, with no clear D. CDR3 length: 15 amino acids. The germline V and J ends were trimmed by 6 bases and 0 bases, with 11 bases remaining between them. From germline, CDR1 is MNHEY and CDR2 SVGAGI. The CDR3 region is CASREGSATNEKLFF. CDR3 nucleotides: TGTGCCAGCAGGGAGGGTTCAGCAACTAATGAAAAACTGTTTTTT.

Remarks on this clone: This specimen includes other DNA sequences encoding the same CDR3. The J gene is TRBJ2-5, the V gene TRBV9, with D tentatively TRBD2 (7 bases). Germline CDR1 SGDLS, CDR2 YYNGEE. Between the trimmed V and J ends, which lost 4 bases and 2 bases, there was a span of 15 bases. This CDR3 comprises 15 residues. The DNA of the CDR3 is TGTGCCAGCAGCCCCCCGAGGGGGGGGCAAGAGACCCAGTACTTC. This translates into CASSPPRGGQETQYF. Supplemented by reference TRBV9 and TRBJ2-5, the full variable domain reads DSGVTQTPKHLITATGQRVTLRCSPRSGDLSVYWYQQSLDQGLQFLIQYYNGEERAKGNILERFSAQQFPDLHSELNLSSLELGDSALYFCASSPPRGGQETQYFGPGTRLLVL.